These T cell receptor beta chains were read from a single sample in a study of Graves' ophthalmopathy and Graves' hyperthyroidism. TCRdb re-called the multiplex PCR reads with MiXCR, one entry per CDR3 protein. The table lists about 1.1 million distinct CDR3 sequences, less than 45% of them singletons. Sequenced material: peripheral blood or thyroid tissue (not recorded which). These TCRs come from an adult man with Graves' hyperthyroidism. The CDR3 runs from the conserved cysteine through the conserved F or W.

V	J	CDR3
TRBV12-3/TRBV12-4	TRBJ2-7	CASRYRQGEDDEQYF
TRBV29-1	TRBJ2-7	CSATSGGYEQYF
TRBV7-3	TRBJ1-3	CASSQGLGGAGNTIYF
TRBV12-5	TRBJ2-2	CASGSGREGGELFF
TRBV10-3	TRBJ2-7	CAIKGTAAYEQYF
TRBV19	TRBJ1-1	CASSISLTGGNTEAFF
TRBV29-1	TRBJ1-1	CSGGQGDTETFF
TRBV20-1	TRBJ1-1	CSVGGQGAYTEAFF
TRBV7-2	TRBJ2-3	CATRGTSSTDTQYF
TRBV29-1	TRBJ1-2	CSVPGQGFYGYTF
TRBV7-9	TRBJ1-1	CASSQETGVRSTEAFF
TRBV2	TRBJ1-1	CASSVRGKNTEAFF
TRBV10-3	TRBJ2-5	CAISDEDRGGETQYF
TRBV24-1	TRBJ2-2	CATSDRRELFF
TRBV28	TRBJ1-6	CASSPRIGSSSPLHF
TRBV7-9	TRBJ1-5	CASSTGVGPGEPQHF
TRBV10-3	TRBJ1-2	CAISESMGQGYTF
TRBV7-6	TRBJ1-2	CASSSQGRDGYTF
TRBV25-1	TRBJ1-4	CASSVGTGMDGSEKLFF
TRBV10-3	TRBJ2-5	CAISGQGGETQYF
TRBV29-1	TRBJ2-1	CSADSGSGNEQFF
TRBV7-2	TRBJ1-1	CASSLMAGGSEAFF
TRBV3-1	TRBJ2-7	CASSRMTVGLGEQYF
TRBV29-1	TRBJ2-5	CSVVGGGQETQYF
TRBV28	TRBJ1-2	CASSRPGRLYGYTF
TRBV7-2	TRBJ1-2	CASSLAGTGPAGYTF
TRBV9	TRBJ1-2	CASSAGGAGGYYGYTF
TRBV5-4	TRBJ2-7	CASSRGTSGSSEQYF
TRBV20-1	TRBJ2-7	CSARGTGVSYEQYF
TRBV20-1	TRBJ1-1	CSATPDRGRMAEAFF
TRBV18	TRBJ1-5	CASSPKANQPQHF
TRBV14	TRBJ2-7	CAISESLLRDSYEQYF
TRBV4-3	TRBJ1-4	CASSQEGSGGAGEKLFF
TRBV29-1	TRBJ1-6	CSLFTGGSPLHF
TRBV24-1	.	CATSDPTSGSGEQFF
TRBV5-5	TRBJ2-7	CASSLATGNYEQYF
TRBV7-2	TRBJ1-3	CASSLRGGNTIYF
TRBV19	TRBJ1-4	CASSIKAGMDEKLFF
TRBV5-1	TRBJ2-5	CASSHDTNQETQYF
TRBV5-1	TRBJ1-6	CASSWTESVLDNSPLHF